This T cell receptor beta chain was sequenced during a study of shared clonotypes between healthy human individuals. The method was immunoSEQ multiplex PCR; TCRdb's version includes in-frame clones alone and lacks a portion of them. In the table there are 550,000 to 700,000 clones, roughly 73% of which are singletons. To note about this clone: The antigen is not known.

Notes on the study in general: Sequencing of the sorted subsets was shown by rarefaction to be incomplete despite large depth. In contrast to clonotypes shared by all four donors, non-shared clonotypes had lower generation probabilities.

This CDR3 has 18 residues. J lost 7 bases, V lost 6 bases, and 19 bases had no gene match. Germline V gene data show CDR1 as ENHRY and CDR2 as SYGVKD. The sequencing input was memory CD4+ T cells sorted from blood. Subset of the sample: CD45RA-negative fraction. V gene TRBV10-3 combines with J gene TRBJ2-1, with 9 bases matching TRBD1. The clonotype was recovered from a woman aged 30 to 39 in good health. In DNA form, the CDR3 reads TGTGCCATCAGCCAAATCCTGAGCCCGGGACAGGGAGGTAATGAGCAGTTCTTC. As protein: CAISQILSPGQGGNEQFF.